This T cell receptor (beta chain) is drawn from a study of T-cell reconstitution after alpha-beta-depleted transplantation in children. A TCRbeta library incorporating unique molecular identifiers was prepared. TCRdb re-called the PCR reads with MiXCR, one entry per CDR3 protein. The top ten clones hold 6.2% of a sample with around 200,000 distinct CDR3 sequences, around 9.6% of them seen once. This receptor was taken from a human donor who donated a stem cell graft to a child with acute lymphoblastic leukemia. The starting material was PBMCs from the stem cell graft donor, obtained from the stem cell graft.

The CDR3 DNA sequence: TGTGCCAGCAGTCCGACGGACGAAAATCAGCCCCAGCATTTT. Translating it yields CASSPTDENQPQHF. J is TRBJ1-5 and V is TRBV6-1, with unresolved D. V was shortened by 5 bases and J by 4 bases, with 12 bases between the two germline ends. From germline, CDR1 is MNHNS and CDR2 SASEGT. The CDR3 is 14 amino acids.